There are a few counts of the clone carrying this TCR beta chain. One end of the junction varies from germline; a read error may be responsible. This sample is drawn from a study of blood T cells in healthy people across ages. A J-beta primer mix and a sample-barcoded 5' primer were used in a second PCR of roughly 6 to 12 cycles. TCRdb independently ran MiXCR on the 5' RACE reads; one entry per CDR3 protein. The repertoire includes roughly 800,000 distinct CDR3 sequences, around 25% of them detected once, and 2.5% to 3.5% sits in the top ten. From germline, CDR1 is SGHRS and CDR2 YFSETQ. CDR3 length: 14 residues. The same specimen was also included in a second study, on T cells of mothers and their children.

Sequencing was carried out using blood. This receptor was taken from a boy between 5 and 17 years old in good health. The chain links TRBV5-1 to TRBJ1-1; a weak D match, TRBD1 (5 bases). CDR3 loop: CASSLQAPNTEAFF. CDR3 sequence (DNA): TGCGCCAGCAGTCTACAGGCCCCGAACACTGAAGCCTTCTTT.